These T cell receptor beta chains were read from a single sample in a study of T cell repertoires in cytomegalovirus infection. What these receptors recognize is not known. TCRdb processed the reads anew with MiXCR; each CDR3 protein has one entry. The sample holds around 300,000 distinct CDR3 sequences; less than 25% are singletons and the top ten take roughly 20%. The sample in question was cultured PBMCs, obtained from culture after CMV antigen stimulation. The receptors were gathered from a human donor in good health (CMV status not recorded). Some clones in this sample may be carry-over from other donors' samples. Each CDR3 is given with its conserved first and last residue. The D gene is left open where the match is weak. Clone size is shown for a subset of rows, as once, few, many or a class of expanded clone.

abundance	d_gene	v_gene	j_gene	CDR3nt	CDR3aa
few	TRBD2	TRBV14	TRBJ2-1	TGTGCCAGCAGCTACGGGACTAGCGGGAGCGGGACCTACAATGAGCAGTTCTTC	CASSYGTSGSGTYNEQFF
many	-	TRBV20-1	TRBJ1-1	TGCAGTGCCTCTCCCGGGCACATGAACACTGAAGCTTTCTTT	CSASPGHMNTEAFF
few	TRBD1	TRBV6-2/TRBV6-3	TRBJ1-1	TGTGCCAGCAGTTACTCAGGGGGCCACACTGAAGCTTTCTTT	CASSYSGGHTEAFF
few	TRBD1	TRBV29-1	TRBJ1-5	TGCAGCGTTGGCTCCAGGGGGGGTCAGCCCCAGCATTTT	CSVGSRGGQPQHF
many	-	TRBV7-8	TRBJ1-3	TGTGCCAGCGGATCCGACAGTCCTGGAAACACCATATATTTT	CASGSDSPGNTIYF
-	TRBD1	TRBV4-1	TRBJ1-2	TGCGCCAGCAGCCAAAGAGGGGAGACAGGGGCTAACTATGGCTACACCTTC	CASSQRGETGANYGYTF
-	TRBD1	TRBV24-1	TRBJ2-1	TGTGCCACCAGTGCCCGAGGACAGGGGGCAATCAATGAGCAGTTCTTC	CATSARGQGAINEQFF
-	-	TRBV12-5	TRBJ1-2	TGTGCTAGTGGTTTGCCCCCCTATGGCTACACCTTC	CASGLPPYGYTF
many	TRBD2	TRBV9	TRBJ2-5	TGTGCCAGCACCGCGGGGCTAGCGGCTCAAGAGACCCAGTACTTC	CASTAGLAAQETQYF
-	TRBD1	TRBV15	TRBJ2-6	TGTGCCACCAGCAGGGGACAGGTACTGGGTGGGGCCAACGTCCTGACTTTC	CATSRGQVLGGANVLTF
few	-	TRBV28	TRBJ1-4	TGTGCCAGTACCAACAGGCGGCCTAATGAAAAACTGTTTTTT	CASTNRRPNEKLFF
-	-	TRBV12-3/TRBV12-4	TRBJ1-1	TGTGCCAGCAGTTTAGGTGTGGACACTGAAGCTTTCTTT	CASSLGVDTEAFF
few	TRBD1	TRBV5-4	TRBJ1-1	TGTGCCAGCAGACCCGGGACAGGGGTGGTTCGGGCTTTCTTT	CASRPGTGVVRAFF
-	-	TRBV6-2/TRBV6-3	TRBJ2-1	TGTGCCAGCGGCCAGGGTTATTGGGCCAATGAGCAGTTCTTC	CASGQGYWANEQFF
-	-	TRBV7-6	TRBJ2-7	TGTGCCAGCAGCCTACAGGGCTCGGGAGTCGCGTACGAGCAGTACTTC	CASSLQGSGVAYEQYF
-	TRBD1	TRBV6-6	TRBJ2-2	TGTGCCAGCAAACTGGGACAGGCGGCCGGGGAGCTGTTTTTT	CASKLGQAAGELFF
-	-	TRBV20-1	TRBJ2-5	TGCAGTGCTCGGGATGGGGAGACCCAGTACTTC	CSARDGETQYF
many	TRBD2	TRBV7-6	TRBJ2-3	TGTGCCAGCAGCCATAGCTCCGGGACTAGCGGGAGAGGCGTAGATACGCAGTATTTT	CASSHSSGTSGRGVDTQYF
many	-	TRBV7-9	TRBJ1-2	TGTGCCAGCAGCTCAGACGTCGTTCATTATGGCTACACCTTC	CASSSDVVHYGYTF
-	TRBD1	TRBV12-3/TRBV12-4	TRBJ1-1	TGTGCCAGCAGTTACTGGGCAGGGGGCCGGAACACTGAAGCTTTCTTT	CASSYWAGGRNTEAFF
few	-	TRBV19	TRBJ1-2	TGTGCCAGTAGTATGGACAGAACTTCCTGGGGTGGCTACACCTTC	CASSMDRTSWGGYTF
many	TRBD1	TRBV27	TRBJ1-5	TGTGCCAGCAGTCTGAGGACAGGTAGCAATCAGCCCCAGCATTTT	CASSLRTGSNQPQHF
-	-	TRBV4-1	TRBJ2-3	TGCGCCAGCAGCCAAGTGGAGGGGCGGACAGATACGCAGTATTTT	CASSQVEGRTDTQYF
few	-	TRBV4-1	TRBJ1-5	TGCGCCAGCAGCCAGGCACCCCAGGGCACTCTGGATCAGCCCCAGCATTTT	CASSQAPQGTLDQPQHF
-	-	TRBV25-1	TRBJ2-4	TGTGCCAGCAGTGATCACGGATTTCTAGCCAAAAACATTCAGTACTTC	CASSDHGFLAKNIQYF
-	-	TRBV5-4	TRBJ1-4	TGTGCCAGCAGCTCCTTTTGGGACGGTGGGGAAAAACTGTTTTTT	CASSSFWDGGEKLFF
many	TRBD2	TRBV7-2	TRBJ2-2	TGTGCCAGCAAATGGACTAGCCGGAACACCGGGGAGCTGTTTTTT	CASKWTSRNTGELFF
few	-	TRBV20-1	TRBJ2-2	TGCAGTGCTAGGAGGGGGAACACCGGGGAGCTGTTTTTT	CSARRGNTGELFF
-	TRBD2	TRBV20-1	TRBJ2-2	TGCAGTGCTAGGGTCGTAACGGCTAGCGGGAGGGTCACCGGGGAGCTGTTTTTT	CSARVVTASGRVTGELFF
few	-	TRBV6-5	TRBJ1-1	TGTGCCGTCGGGGGCATCGGCACTGAAGCTTTCTTT	CAVGGIGTEAFF
-	TRBD2	TRBV4-3	TRBJ2-1	TGCGCCAGCAGCGAATGGACTAGCCGCTCCTACAATGAGCAGTTCTTC	CASSEWTSRSYNEQFF
many	-	TRBV7-2	TRBJ1-4	TGTGCCAGCAGCCCTGATAGGGGTGGTGAAAAACTGTTTTTT	CASSPDRGGEKLFF
once	-	TRBV4-3	TRBJ2-1	TGCGCCAGCAGCCAGGAGCGGTTAGGGAATGAGCAGTTCTTC	CASSQERLGNEQFF
-	-	TRBV27	TRBJ1-4	TGTGCCAGCAGTTTGTCAGGGGCTGGTGAAAAACTGTTTTTT	CASSLSGAGEKLFF
few	TRBD2	TRBV27	TRBJ2-5	TGTGCCAGCAGTCCGGGACTAGCGGGAGGAGCAGAGACCCAGTACTTC	CASSPGLAGGAETQYF
-	-	TRBV2	TRBJ2-7	TGTGCCAGCAGTGAACAGGGATACGAGCAGTACTTC	CASSEQGYEQYF
many	TRBD1	TRBV18	TRBJ1-6	TGTGCCAGCTCACAGGACAGGGTTAATTCACCCCTCCACTTT	CASSQDRVNSPLHF
-	-	TRBV20-1	TRBJ1-5	TGCAGTGCTATTTGGGGGTCTAGCAATCAGCCCCAGCATTTT	CSAIWGSSNQPQHF
few	TRBD1	TRBV19	TRBJ1-1	TGTGCCGTCAGGGGAGGACAGGAGCAGACCCCTTTGGCTGAAGCTTTCTTT	CAVRGGQEQTPLAEAFF
-	TRBD2	TRBV6-5	TRBJ2-1	TGTGCCAGCAGTTACACCGGGGGGGGCTCCTACAATGAGCAGTTCTTC	CASSYTGGGSYNEQFF
-	-	TRBV7-9	TRBJ2-1	TGTGCCAGCAGCTTAATGCCTAGGGACGACGATGAGCAGTTCTTC	CASSLMPRDDDEQFF
-	TRBD2	TRBV27	TRBJ2-7	TGTGCCAGCAGTTCGCCTAGCGGGGGGACCTACGAGCAGTACTTC	CASSSPSGGTYEQYF
few	-	TRBV7-9	TRBJ1-2	TGTGCCACCGAGACAGGCTATGGCTACACCTTC	CATETGYGYTF
few	-	TRBV6-2/TRBV6-3	TRBJ1-5	TGTGCCAGCAGTTACGACTTGGGGGGCTATAGCAATCAGCCCCAGCATTTT	CASSYDLGGYSNQPQHF
-	-	TRBV7-9	TRBJ1-2	TGTGCCAGCAGCCCCGCGTCTGGCTCCTATGGCTACACCTTC	CASSPASGSYGYTF
few	-	TRBV6-2/TRBV6-3	TRBJ1-1	TGTGCCATCTCGTTCTCTGGGGGGGGCACTGAAGCTTTCTTT	CAISFSGGGTEAFF
-	-	TRBV6-2/TRBV6-3	TRBJ2-7	TGTGCCAGCAGTTACGGGCAGGGAGACCCCAGGGAGTACGAGCAGTACTTC	CASSYGQGDPREYEQYF
-	-	TRBV5-6	TRBJ1-2	TGTGCCAGCAGCCCTACGCTCACAGGGTTCGGGGGCTATGGCTACACCTTC	CASSPTLTGFGGYGYTF
few	TRBD2	TRBV20-1	TRBJ2-1	TGCAGTGCCCCCGATGGACTAGCGGGAGGCAATGAGCAGTTCTTC	CSAPDGLAGGNEQFF
-	-	TRBV27	TRBJ2-3	TGTGCCAGCAGTTTCCTTATGACAGATACGCAGTATTTT	CASSFLMTDTQYF
-	TRBD1	TRBV28	TRBJ2-7	TGTGCCAGCATCGAACGGACAGGGAGGTACGAGCAGTACTTC	CASIERTGRYEQYF
few	-	TRBV7-2	TRBJ2-2	TGTGCCAGCACCACGATCTGGGGCGGGGAGCTGTTTTTT	CASTTIWGGELFF
few	TRBD2	TRBV6-2/TRBV6-3	TRBJ2-4	TGTGCCACCGGATTAGCGGGACCGCCGGTTAAGAACATTCAGTACTTC	CATGLAGPPVKNIQYF
-	TRBD2	TRBV14	TRBJ2-1	TGTGCCAGCAGTCCCCTCGGGACTAGGCAGTCCTTC	CASSPLGTRQSF
many	-	TRBV7-2	TRBJ2-4	TGTGCCAGCAGCTTAGAGGTAGCGAGAAACATTCAGTACTTC	CASSLEVARNIQYF
few	-	TRBV28	TRBJ1-5	TGTGCCAGCTCAACGCCGTCCGCAGGGAATAGCAATCAGCCCCAGCATTTT	CASSTPSAGNSNQPQHF
few	TRBD1	TRBV27	TRBJ2-7	TGTGCCAGCAGTTCGCCCCTCCGGGACAGGGAGCAGTACTTC	CASSSPLRDREQYF
-	-	TRBV18	TRBJ2-1	TGTGCCAGCTCACCTTCGGCGGTGAGGGGCAATGAGCAGTTCTTC	CASSPSAVRGNEQFF